A single sample is the source of the 24 T cell receptor beta chains below, sequenced in a study of blood T cell repertoires in COVID-19 (dated by TCRdb to about 2020). The library came from the immunoSEQ multiplex PCR assay. TCRdb re-hosts the immuneACCESS table, in-frame sequences only. Its copies lack some clones; in the studies checked, an unresolved V gene accounts for under half of them, and the cause for the rest is not known. The sample table contains about 80,000 clones; only one count was recorded for about 68% of them. The ten largest make up approximately 5.8% of the sample. Material for sequencing was peripheral blood. The receptors were sampled from a man between 45 and 60 years old with active or convalescent COVID-19.

The rearrangement uses TRBV5-1 and TRBJ2-1, with 8 bases identical to TRBD2. In germline, CDR1 is SGHRS, CDR2 YFSETQ. This CDR3 has 16 amino acids. V was clipped by 0 bases and J by 10 bases; unmatched bases: 12. CDR3 sequence (DNA): TGCGCCAGCAGCTTGGAGGGCGGGGGGCCTCAGGGCGAGCAGTTCTTC. Translated, it gives CASSLEGGGPQGEQFF.

The chain carries TRBV2 and TRBJ2-1; 7 nucleotides match TRBD2. Germline assignment: CDR1 SNHLY and CDR2 FYNNEI. The CDR3 covers 15 residues. The V and J ends lost 7 bases and 0 bases, in that order; junction bases with no gene match: 6. This CDR3 reads CASMRLASSYNEQFF. The CDR3 DNA sequence: TGTGCCAGCATGAGACTAGCCAGCTCCTACAATGAGCAGTTCTTC.

This clone appeared a few times. The rearrangement links TRBV5-1 to TRBJ1-6; tentatively, D is TRBD1 (5 bases). The V end lost 0 bases, the J end lost 8 bases, and 12 bases lay between the germline ends. The CDR3 consists of 15 residues. Germline V lookup: CDR1 SGHRS, CDR2 YFSETQ. CDR3: CASSLEFQGDSPLHF. The DNA of the CDR3 is TGCGCCAGCAGCTTGGAGTTCCAGGGTGATTCACCCCTCCACTTT.

The gene calls are TRBV6-5 and TRBJ2-3; D is uncertain. The CDR3 loop spans 14 amino acids. Germline V CDR1 and CDR2: MNHEY, SVGAGI. V lost 2 bases to trimming and J lost 1 base, with 7 bases between them. The CDR3 loop is CASSYVQGTDTQYF. The CDR3 DNA reads TGTGCCAGCAGTTACGTCCAGGGCACAGATACGCAGTATTTT.

V is TRBV7-2 and J is TRBJ1-6, with D tentatively TRBD1 (6 bases). Per the germline V gene, CDR1 is SGHTA and CDR2 is FQGNSA. This CDR3 comprises 13 residues. The ends were cut back, 3 bases at V and 14 bases at J, with 14 bases in the middle. CDR3 loop: CASSFDRTGTLHF. The CDR3 DNA sequence: TGTGCCAGCAGCTTCGACCGTACAGGGACCCTCCACTTT.

This sequence joins TRBV28 and TRBJ2-5; 11 bases are a match to TRBD1. CDR3 length: 15 amino acids. Germline loops: CDR1 MDHEN, CDR2 SYDVKM. Trimming at V came to 6 bases and at J to 5 bases, leaving 8 bases not matched to a gene. CDR3 amino acids: CASRVGQGAGETQYF. For the CDR3, the DNA is TGTGCCAGCAGGGTCGGACAGGGGGCTGGGGAGACCCAGTACTTC.

This clone has a handful of counts. This chain's CDR3 is CASSEGGSNYGYTF. The CDR3 DNA follows: TGTGCCAGCAGTGAAGGGGGCAGTAACTATGGCTACACCTTC. The chain uses TRBV2 and TRBJ1-2, with D possibly matching TRBD1 (5 bases). Germline V gene lookup returns CDR1 SNHLY and CDR2 FYNNEI. The V end was cut by 1 base, the J end by 1 base, with 7 bases between. This CDR3 is built from 14 residues.

In its sample, this clone was seen a few times. V is TRBV18 and J is TRBJ2-5; perhaps TRBD2 as D (5 bases). The CDR3 contains 14 residues. Germline CDR1 and CDR2: KGHSH and LQKENI. Trimming took off 1 base at V and 7 bases at J, with 13 bases between the two ends. The CDR3 sequence: CASSPRGGEGTQYF. The CDR3 DNA follows: TGTGCCAGCTCACCACGTGGCGGTGAGGGGACCCAGTACTTC.

This sequence joins TRBV9 and TRBJ2-3; 7 nucleotides line up with TRBD2. The CDR3 length is 15 residues. Germline V lookup: CDR1 SGDLS, CDR2 YYNGEE. With 3 bases clipped from V and 2 bases from J, the junction kept 6 bases outside the gene matches. The DNA for the CDR3 is TGTGCCAGCAGCGCCCGGGGGGATCTCACAGATACGCAGTATTTT. This gives the protein CASSARGDLTDTQYF. The full variable domain, in which reference TRBV9 and TRBJ2-3 provide the parts outside the CDR3, is DSGVTQTPKHLITATGQRVTLRCSPRSGDLSVYWYQQSLDQGLQFLIQYYNGEERAKGNILERFSAQQFPDLHSELNLSSLELGDSALYFCASSARGDLTDTQYFGPGTRLTVL.

V usage is TRBV29-1 and J usage is TRBJ2-7; 8 bases map to TRBD1. V shed 3 bases and J 2 bases; nucleotides not matched to a gene: 12. Germline CDR1 reads SQVTM; CDR2 reads ANQGSEA. CDR3 length: 16 residues. The CDR3 bases are TGCAGCGTTGAGGGACCCCAGGGGGCCCCTACCTACGAGCAGTACTTC. The encoded protein is CSVEGPQGAPTYEQYF.

This clone was detected a few times. The rearrangement joins TRBV6-2 or TRBV6-3 to TRBJ2-7; the match to TRBD2 covers 9 bases. Germline values: CDR1 MNHEY, CDR2 SVGEGT. This CDR3 comprises 16 residues. V lost 4 bases to trimming and J lost 0 bases; unmatched junction nucleotides: 7. The CDR3 DNA reads TGTGCCAGCAGTTCCCCCGGACTAGCGAGCTCCTACGAGCAGTACTTC. Translated, it gives CASSSPGLASSYEQYF.

The genes are TRBV7-3 and TRBJ2-1; 11 nucleotides match TRBD2. From germline, CDR1 is SGHTA and CDR2 FQGTGA. This CDR3 spans 15 amino acids. The junction had 5 bases not matched to a gene; V was cut back by 1 base and J by 9 bases. Here the CDR3 reads CASSLNSGGAGEQFF. As DNA, the CDR3 is TGTGCCAGCAGCTTAAATAGCGGGGGGGCTGGTGAGCAGTTCTTC. The whole variable domain, filled in from reference TRBV7-3 and TRBJ2-1, reads GAGVSQTPSNKVTEKGKYVELRCDPISGHTALYWYRQSLGQGPEFLIYFQGTGAADDSGLPNDRFFAVRPEGSVSTLKIQRTERGDSAVYLCASSLNSGGAGEQFFGPGTRLTVL.

This chain connects TRBV7-2 to TRBJ1-2; TRBD1 matches at 12 bases. Per germline, CDR1 SGHTA and CDR2 FQGNSA. There are 14 residues in the CDR3. The J segment lost 8 bases and the V segment lost 4 bases, leaving 5 bases of the junction unmatched. Here the CDR3 DNA reads TGTGCCAGCAGCTCGACGGGACAGGGGGCCGGCTACACCTTC. This codes for CASSSTGQGAGYTF. Full variable domain (missing parts from reference TRBV7-2 and TRBJ1-2): GAGVSQSPSNKVTEKGKDVELRCDPISGHTALYWYRQSLGQGLEFLIYFQGNSAPDKSGLPSDRFSAERTGGSVSTLTIQRTQQEDSAVYLCASSSTGQGAGYTFGSGTRLTVV.

The chain joins TRBV10-3 to TRBJ1-2, with 8 nucleotides matching TRBD1. The V and J ends lost 2 bases and 2 bases, in that order; junction bases with no gene match: 13. This CDR3 has 18 residues. CDR1 and CDR2 (germline): ENHRY, SYGVKD. CDR3 sequence: CAISEPRAGGGLNYGYTF. The CDR3 bases are TGTGCCATCAGTGAGCCCCGGGCAGGGGGCGGCCTAAACTATGGCTACACCTTC.

This clone has a handful of counts. The chain joins TRBV9 to TRBJ1-1, with a possible D match to TRBD1 (6 bases). The CDR3 totals 17 residues. Germline V gives CDR1 SGDLS, CDR2 YYNGEE. V lost 3 bases to trimming and J lost 0 bases, with 18 bases between them. CDR3 bases: TGTGCCAGCAGCGCGGGACATTGGGCCACCATGAACACTGAAGCTTTCTTT. It specifies CASSAGHWATMNTEAFF.

The genes are TRBV4-1 and TRBJ1-2, with a possible D match to TRBD1 (6 bases). The CDR3 has 14 residues. Trimming removed 1 base from V and 7 bases from J, with 13 bases in between. CDR1 is MGHRA and CDR2 is YSYEKL in the germline V gene. The CDR3 sequence is CASSQATGFGGYTF. For the CDR3, the DNA is TGCGCCAGCAGCCAAGCGACAGGCTTTGGTGGCTACACCTTC.

The chain carries TRBV5-1 and TRBJ1-4; 7 bases map to TRBD1. This CDR3 is 13 amino acids long. Per the germline V gene, CDR1 is SGHRS and CDR2 is YFSETQ. Germline trimming cut 5 bases from V and 7 bases from J; bases unmatched to any gene: 5. For the CDR3, the DNA is TGCGCCAGCAGAGGGACAGATATTGAAAAACTGTTTTTT. Protein product: CASRGTDIEKLFF.

The count of this clone is one. V and J are TRBV6-2 or TRBV6-3 and TRBJ1-1, with 8 positions matching TRBD1. Germline CDR1 reads MNHEY; CDR2 reads SVGEGT. The V and J ends lost 5 bases and 3 bases, in that order; junction bases with no gene match: 5. The CDR3 extends over 14 amino acids. In DNA form, the CDR3 reads TGTGCCAGCAGTGAGCAGGGGGCTGACACTGAAGCTTTCTTT. The encoded protein is CASSEQGADTEAFF.

The chain employs TRBV12-3 or TRBV12-4 and TRBJ2-7; a weak D match, TRBD1 (5 bases). With 11 bases removed from V and 4 bases from J, the gap between germline ends came to 18 bases. The CDR3 has 13 residues. This CDR3 reads CASRRKGLYEQYF. CDR3 bases: TGTGCCTCTCGGCGAAAGGGGTTGTACGAGCAGTACTTC.

The genes are TRBV6-6 and TRBJ2-3; no definite D call. V was trimmed by 4 bases and J by 4 bases, leaving 12 bases between them. The CDR3 contains 14 residues. Germline CDR1 and CDR2: MNHNY and SVGAGI (reference sequence). The CDR3 DNA reads as TGTGCCAGCAGTTTCCCGGCGGCAGCAGATACGCAGTATTTT. Amino acid sequence: CASSFPAAADTQYF.

V and J are TRBV5-1 and TRBJ1-1; D might be TRBD1 (5 bases). CDR1 is SGHRS and CDR2 is YFSETQ in the germline V gene. V was pared by 0 bases and J by 0 bases, with 9 bases between. This CDR3 region has 15 residues. CDR3 in amino acids: CASSLGWGMNTEAFF. Here the CDR3 DNA reads TGCGCCAGCAGCTTGGGATGGGGCATGAACACTGAAGCTTTCTTT.

This chain uses TRBV3-1 (or the pseudogene TRBV3-2) with TRBJ1-6; maybe TRBD1 (6 bases). Germline values: CDR1 LGHDT, CDR2 YNNKEL (reference sequence). This CDR3 comprises 15 residues. V was shortened by 3 bases and J by 7 bases, with 13 bases between the two germline ends. CDR3 sequence reads: CASSHRGRINSPLHF. DNA of the CDR3: TGTGCCAGCAGCCACAGGGGACGGATCAATTCACCCCTCCACTTT.

J is TRBJ1-4 and V is TRBV9; D gene uncertain. Deletions cut 4 bases from V and 12 bases from J, with 13 bases between. Germline CDR1 and CDR2: SGDLS and YYNGEE. The CDR3 has 12 amino acids. The CDR3 is CASSRTRDQLFF. The CDR3, as DNA: TGTGCCAGCAGCCGTACGAGGGATCAACTGTTTTTT.

The rearrangement links TRBV11-2 to TRBJ2-1, with 7 nucleotides matching TRBD1. Germline V CDR1 and CDR2: SGHAT, FQNNGV. The CDR3 spans 17 residues. The V segment lost 2 bases and the J segment 4 bases; nucleotides outside the gene matches: 11. For the CDR3, the DNA is TGTGCCAGCAGCTTAAGGGACAGTCTACAGGGGTACAATGAGCAGTTCTTC. Its translation is CASSLRDSLQGYNEQFF.